The 17 T cell receptor beta chains below come from one sample, sequenced in a study of T cell responses to AZD1222 COVID-19 vaccine. Repertoires were generated with immunoSEQ multiplex PCR, while TCRdb's copy carries only in-frame clones and drops some. The sample includes roughly 120,000 clones, approximately 89% of them seen just once. The starting material was peripheral blood, obtained on day 0 of AZD1222 vaccination. These receptors were collected from an adult in good health.

The rearrangement joins TRBV7-2 to TRBJ1-5; D gene unclear. The V end lost 1 base, the J end lost 7 bases, and 5 bases lay between the germline ends. Germline CDR1 reads SGHTA; CDR2 reads FQGNSA. CDR3 size: 12 residues. CDR3 region: CASSLELQPQHF. CDR3 in DNA: TGTGCCAGCAGCTTAGAGTTACAGCCCCAGCATTTT.

This sequence joins TRBV7-2 and TRBJ2-7, with 7 positions matching TRBD1. The germline V gene encodes CDR1 SGHTA and CDR2 FQGNSA. This CDR3 has 14 amino acids. With V trimmed by 3 bases and J by 3 bases, 5 bases remained unmatched. CDR3 DNA sequence: TGTGCCAGCAGCTTCGGGACAGCTTTCTACGAGCAGTACTTC. Translating it yields CASSFGTAFYEQYF.

The chain has TRBV2 and TRBJ2-5; D remains ambiguous. Looked up from germline, CDR1 is SNHLY and CDR2 is FYNNEI. The CDR3 totals 13 residues. V lost 4 bases to trimming and J lost 0 bases, with 6 bases between them. The CDR3 here is CASSAEHQETQYF. CDR3 DNA sequence: TGTGCCAGCAGTGCGGAACACCAAGAGACCCAGTACTTC.

J is TRBJ1-2 and V is TRBV6-5; D not certain. Germline-derived CDR1 and CDR2 are MNHEY and SVGAGI. V dropped 2 bases and J dropped 4 bases, with 17 bases sitting between them. The CDR3 contains 16 residues. The chain's CDR3 is CASSYAPPRELYGYTF. The CDR3 DNA reads TGTGCCAGCAGTTACGCCCCTCCCCGAGAACTCTATGGCTACACCTTC.

The chain recombines TRBV12-3 or TRBV12-4 with TRBJ1-5; D gene ambiguous. The CDR3 totals 12 residues. Trimming removed 6 bases from V and 6 bases from J, with 9 bases in between. CDR3: CASSRHFQPQHF. In DNA form, the CDR3 reads TGTGCCAGCAGCAGACACTTTCAGCCCCAGCATTTT.

This chain connects TRBV7-9 to TRBJ1-5, with TRBD1 as a possible D gene (6 bases). Trimming took 5 bases from V and 1 from J, leaving 9 bases between them. This CDR3 has 14 amino acids. Looked up from germline, CDR1 is SEHNR and CDR2 is FQNEAQ (reference sequence). The CDR3 region has the DNA TGTGCCAGCAGCCGTCAGGGGAGCAATCAGCCCCAGCATTTT. Translated, it gives CASSRQGSNQPQHF.

V usage is TRBV7-8 and J usage is TRBJ2-7, with 10 nucleotides matching TRBD1. CDR1 is SGHVS, CDR2 FQNEAQ, per germline. Trimming cost V 2 bases and J 3 bases; bases outside gene matches: 7. The CDR3 contains 16 residues. The DNA of the CDR3 is TGTGCCAGCAGCTTAAAAGGACAGGGGGGTTTCTACGAGCAGTACTTC. Encoded protein: CASSLKGQGGFYEQYF.

The chain recombines TRBV12-3 or TRBV12-4 with TRBJ2-7; D is undetermined. Trimming left V 0 bases short and J 1 base short, with 1 base between. This CDR3 is built from 12 residues. CDR3 sequence: CASSLASYEQYF. CDR3 DNA sequence: TGTGCCAGCAGTTTAGCGTCCTACGAGCAGTACTTC.

This CDR3 reads CASTSREGINTEAFF. CDR3 coding DNA: TGTGCCAGCACCTCCCGAGAGGGGATAAACACTGAAGCTTTCTTT. V is TRBV5-4 and J is TRBJ1-1, with D possibly TRBD1 on 5 matching bases. Germline V gene lookup returns CDR1 SGHNT and CDR2 YYREEE (reference sequence). The CDR3 has 15 residues. The V gene lost 6 bases and the J gene lost 2 bases, with 17 bases spanning the gap. The full variable domain, with the rest looked up from reference TRBV5-4 and TRBJ1-1, is ETGVTQSPTHLIKTRGQQVTLRCSSQSGHNTVSWYQQALGQGPQFIFQYYREEENGRGNFPPRFSGLQFPNYSSELNVNALELDDSALYLCASTSREGINTEAFFGQGTRLTVV.

The rearrangement uses TRBV19 and TRBJ1-3, with TRBD1 identical over 7 bases. CDR3 length equals 15 residues. Unmatched junction bases numbered 8, after V lost 9 bases and J lost 0 bases. Germline V gene sequence: CDR1 LNHDA, CDR2 SQIVND (reference sequence). DNA for the CDR3: TGTGCCAGCCGACAGGGAGCCCTCTCTGGAAACACCATATATTTT. Translation: CASRQGALSGNTIYF.

This clone was detected a few times. This chain links TRBV7-9 with TRBJ2-2, with a tentative D call TRBD2 (7 bases). CDR3 size: 15 residues. Germline V gene sequence: CDR1 SEHNR, CDR2 FQNEAQ (reference sequence). Trimming cost V 0 bases and J 7 bases, with 12 bases left between them. The CDR3 here is CASSLAGGRGGELFF. The CDR3 DNA follows: TGTGCCAGCAGCTTAGCCGGGGGGCGCGGCGGGGAGCTGTTTTTT.

The chain has TRBV7-2 and TRBJ2-1; 11 bases map to TRBD1. This CDR3 region has 16 residues. The germline V gene encodes CDR1 SGHTA and CDR2 FQGNSA. V was clipped by 0 bases and J by 6 bases; unmatched bases: 4. CDR3 sequence reads: CASSLAGTGGRNEQFF. The CDR3 nucleotides are TGTGCCAGCAGCTTAGCCGGGACAGGGGGACGCAATGAGCAGTTCTTC.

The CDR3 here is CASSTLQGASNQPQHF. CDR3 DNA: TGTGCCAGTAGTACATTACAGGGGGCTAGCAATCAGCCCCAGCATTTT. The V call is TRBV19, the J call TRBJ1-5, with 9 bases fitting TRBD1. Germline trimming cut 4 bases from V and 0 bases from J; bases unmatched to any gene: 4. The V gene's germline CDR1 is LNHDA and CDR2 SQIVND (reference sequence). CDR3 length: 16 amino acids.

The CDR3 protein is CASSPGTGNGYTF. In DNA form, the CDR3 reads TGTGCCAGCAGCCCCGGGACAGGGAATGGCTACACCTTC. The gene calls are TRBV7-9 and TRBJ1-2, with 9 positions matching TRBD1. Germline assignment: CDR1 SEHNR and CDR2 FQNEAQ (reference sequence). This CDR3 spans 13 amino acids. V trimming: 5 bases; J trimming: 6 bases; junction bases outside the gene matches: 4.

The chain recombines TRBV18 with TRBJ1-1; no firm D call. Germline V CDR1 and CDR2: KGHSH, LQKENI. The CDR3 contains 14 residues. The V gene lost 2 bases and the J gene lost 5 bases, with 12 bases spanning the gap. Here the CDR3 DNA reads TGTGCCAGCTCACCAAACAGTGGTGGAACTGAAGCTTTCTTT. Encoded protein: CASSPNSGGTEAFF. The full variable domain, its missing parts supplied by reference TRBV18 and TRBJ1-1, is NAGVMQNPRHLVRRRGQEARLRCSPMKGHSHVYWYRQLPEEGLKFMVYLQKENIIDESGMPKERFSAEFPKEGPSILRIQQVVRGDSAAYFCASSPNSGGTEAFFGQGTRLTVV.

The J gene is TRBJ1-1, the V gene TRBV4-3, with D hard to call. Looked up from germline, CDR1 is LGHNA and CDR2 is YSLEER. Trimming took 4 bases from V and 0 from J, leaving 12 bases between them. This CDR3 has 15 amino acids. The CDR3 region is CASSPHPGMNTEAFF. CDR3 nucleotides: TGCGCCAGCAGCCCCCATCCGGGCATGAACACTGAAGCTTTCTTT.

The chain recombines TRBV7-9 with TRBJ1-1; 8 positions match TRBD1. Germline CDR1 reads SEHNR; CDR2 reads FQNEAQ (reference sequence). J was trimmed by 11 bases and V by 5 bases; bases with no gene match: 16. The CDR3 extends over 15 amino acids. CDR3 sequence: CASSPVDRAYVLAFF. DNA for the CDR3: TGTGCCAGCAGCCCTGTGGACAGGGCGTATGTGTTGGCTTTCTTT.